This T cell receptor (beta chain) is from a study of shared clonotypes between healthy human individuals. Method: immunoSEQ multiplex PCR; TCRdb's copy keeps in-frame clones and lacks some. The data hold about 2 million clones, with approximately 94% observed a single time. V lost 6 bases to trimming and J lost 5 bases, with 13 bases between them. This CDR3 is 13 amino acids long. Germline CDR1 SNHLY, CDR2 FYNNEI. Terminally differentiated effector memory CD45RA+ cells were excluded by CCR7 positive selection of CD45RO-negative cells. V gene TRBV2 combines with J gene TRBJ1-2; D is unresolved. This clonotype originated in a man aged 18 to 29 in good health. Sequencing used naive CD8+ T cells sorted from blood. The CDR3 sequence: CASRGLRGYGYTF. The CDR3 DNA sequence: TGTGCCAGCAGAGGTCTTAGAGGATATGGCTACACCTTC.